This T cell receptor (beta chain) was found in a study of blood T cell repertoires in COVID-19. Study summary: Whether acute or convalescent, the COVID-19 samples came from the United States, Italy and Spain. T cells, B-cell-depleted T cells, or PBMCs provided the cDNA or gDNA that served as material.

Only in-frame clones appear in the TCRdb table, and some are missing; sequencing was by immunoSEQ multiplex PCR. The table shows some 87,000 clones, with around 80% occurring only once. The CDR3 has 13 residues. Germline assignment: CDR1 KGHDR and CDR2 SFDVKD. Trimming removed 1 base at V and 5 bases at J, with 6 bases between. Material for sequencing was peripheral blood. This sequence was found in a man between 50 and 59 years old who had recovered from COVID-19. The chain couples TRBV24-1 to TRBJ2-3; D remains unclear. Written as DNA, the CDR3 is TGTGCCACCAGTGATTTCACGGTAGATACGCAGTATTTT. It yields the protein CATSDFTVDTQYF.